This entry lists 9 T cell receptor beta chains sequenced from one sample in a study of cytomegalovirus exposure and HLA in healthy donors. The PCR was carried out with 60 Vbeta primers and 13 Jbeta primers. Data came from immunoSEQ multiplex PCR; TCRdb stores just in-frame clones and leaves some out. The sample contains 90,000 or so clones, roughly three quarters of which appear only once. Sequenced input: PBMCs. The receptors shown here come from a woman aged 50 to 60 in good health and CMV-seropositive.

The DNA for the CDR3 is TGTGCCAGCAGCCCAACAGCGGGCGGAACAGATACGCAGTATTTT. It specifies CASSPTAGGTDTQYF. V is TRBV6-4 and J is TRBJ2-3; D perhaps matches TRBD2 (6 bases). V lost 6 bases and J 3 bases, leaving 16 bases between the germline ends. The CDR3 extends over 15 amino acids. Germline V gene sequence: CDR1 MRHNA, CDR2 SNTAGT.

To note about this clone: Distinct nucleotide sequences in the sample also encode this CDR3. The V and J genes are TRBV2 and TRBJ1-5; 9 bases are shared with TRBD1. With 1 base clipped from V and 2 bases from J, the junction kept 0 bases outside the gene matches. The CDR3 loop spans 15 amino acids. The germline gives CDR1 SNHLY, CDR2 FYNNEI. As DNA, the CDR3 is TGTGCCAGCAGTGAAGGGACAGGGGGCAATCAGCCCCAGCATTTT. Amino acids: CASSEGTGGNQPQHF.

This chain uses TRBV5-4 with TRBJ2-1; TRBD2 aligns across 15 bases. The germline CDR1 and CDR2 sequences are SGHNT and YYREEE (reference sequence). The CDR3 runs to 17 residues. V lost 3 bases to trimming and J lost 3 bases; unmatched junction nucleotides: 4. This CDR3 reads CASSSGLAGGRYNEQFF. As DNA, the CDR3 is TGTGCCAGCAGCTCTGGACTAGCGGGGGGGCGCTACAATGAGCAGTTCTTC.

CDR3 region: CASSFDRVKAFF. The CDR3 DNA reads as TGTGCCAGCAGTTTTGACAGAGTAAAAGCTTTCTTT. The rearrangement links TRBV6-5 to TRBJ1-1, with TRBD1 as a possible D gene (5 bases). The germline CDR1 and CDR2 sequences are MNHEY and SVGAGI. The CDR3 runs to 12 residues. V lost 4 bases and J 9 bases, leaving 12 bases between the germline ends.

The CDR3 DNA reads TGTGCCAGCAGCGTTATCGGCGCAGGAACTGAAGCTTTCTTT. Translating gives CASSVIGAGTEAFF. This chain joins TRBV9 and TRBJ1-1; D gene ambiguous. The CDR3 length is 14 residues. Trimming pared 2 bases from V and 5 bases from J, leaving 13 bases between. The germline V gene encodes CDR1 SGDLS and CDR2 YYNGEE.

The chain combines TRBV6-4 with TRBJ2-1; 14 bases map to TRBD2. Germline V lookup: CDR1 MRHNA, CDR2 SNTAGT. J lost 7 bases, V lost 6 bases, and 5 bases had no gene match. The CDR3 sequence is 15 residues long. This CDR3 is CASSGTSGSVNEQFF. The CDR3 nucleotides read TGTGCCAGCAGCGGGACTAGCGGGAGTGTTAATGAGCAGTTCTTC.

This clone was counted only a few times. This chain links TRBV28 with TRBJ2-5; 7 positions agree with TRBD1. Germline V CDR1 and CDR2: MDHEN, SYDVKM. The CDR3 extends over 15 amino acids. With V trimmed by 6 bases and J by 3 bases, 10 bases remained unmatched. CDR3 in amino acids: CASRTDRLREETQYF. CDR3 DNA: TGTGCCAGCAGGACGGACAGGCTGCGGGAAGAGACCCAGTACTTC. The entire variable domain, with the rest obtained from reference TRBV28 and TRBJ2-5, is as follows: DVKVTQSSRYLVKRTGEKVFLECVQDMDHENMFWYRQDPGLGLRLIYFSYDVKMKEKGDIPEGYSVSREKKERFSLILESASTNQTSMYLCASRTDRLREETQYFGPGTRLLVL.

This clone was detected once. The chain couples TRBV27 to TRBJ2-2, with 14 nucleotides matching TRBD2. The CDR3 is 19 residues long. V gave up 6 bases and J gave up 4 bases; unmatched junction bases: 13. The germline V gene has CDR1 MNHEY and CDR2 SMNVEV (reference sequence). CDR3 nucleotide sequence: TGTGCCAGCAGAGCCGGGACTAGCGGGAGAAGGGGGAGCACCGGGGAGCTGTTTTTT. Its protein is CASRAGTSGRRGSTGELFF.

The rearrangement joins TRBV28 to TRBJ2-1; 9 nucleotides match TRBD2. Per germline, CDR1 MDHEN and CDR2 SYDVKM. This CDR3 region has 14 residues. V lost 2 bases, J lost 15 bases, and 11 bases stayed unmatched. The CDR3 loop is CASSLSLAGIHGFF. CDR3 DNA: TGTGCCAGCAGTTTAAGTCTAGCGGGAATCCATGGGTTCTTC.